This paragraph reports one T cell receptor beta chain. Antigen unknown. This record comes from a study of cytomegalovirus exposure and HLA in healthy donors. Study background: Per a later analysis, the 666 first-cohort and 95 to 150 validation repertoires shared one platform.

The protocol was immunoSEQ multiplex PCR, while the TCRdb copy is restricted to in-frame clones and leaves out a portion. The sample yields 240,000 or so clones, around 88% seen once. Study-level findings and limits: As was reported, the classifier diagnosed cytomegalovirus status with high specificity and sensitivity. Altogether, around 160 TCR beta chains were recorded as cytomegalovirus-associated.

The junction had 12 bases not matched to a gene; V was cut back by 5 bases and J by 7 bases. The germline V gene has CDR1 MNHEY and CDR2 SVGAGI. CDR3 size: 15 residues. The approximately 120-subject validation cohort, separate from the approximately 670-subject first cohort, included the donors. The TCR originated in a woman aged 25 to 39 in good health and CMV-seropositive. The sample comprised PBMCs. The chain employs TRBV6-5 and TRBJ2-7; TRBD2 agrees at 9 bases. CDR3 sequence: CASSPQLAGMREQYF. The CDR3 DNA is TGTGCCAGCAGTCCACAACTAGCGGGTATGCGGGAGCAGTACTTC.